This T cell receptor (beta chain) was captured in a study of OX40 agonist ivuxolimab in advanced cancers. Data came from immunoSEQ multiplex PCR; TCRdb stores just in-frame clones and leaves some out. This repertoire shows about 29,000 clones, about 90% found once; its top ten account for about 9%. The CDR3 covers 15 residues. V lost 5 bases and J lost 6; bases outside the gene matches: 7. The germline V gene encodes CDR1 MNHEY and CDR2 SVGAGI. The starting material was CD4+ or CD8+ T cells sorted from blood, obtained in a trial of the OX40 agonist ivuxolimab. The TCR sequence derives from an adult with an advanced solid tumor such as melanoma, head and neck, liver or kidney cancer. The J gene is TRBJ1-2, the V gene TRBV6-5; 12 bases match TRBD1. This chain's CDR3 is CASSGWDRGRDGYTF. In DNA, the CDR3 is TGTGCCAGCAGTGGATGGGACAGGGGGCGAGATGGCTACACCTTC.